This T cell receptor beta chain was sequenced in a study of blood T cells in healthy people across ages. In the case of this clonotype: Its target is not known.

The CDR3 runs 16 residues. With V trimmed by 0 bases and J by 3 bases, 5 bases remained unmatched. CDR1 MNHEY and CDR2 SVGAGI come from the germline V gene. Study results and caveats: As naive T cell percentage varied, TCR beta diversity correlated strongly with it.

The people who gave samples were healthy Caucasians from Russia, aged roughly 6 to 100. Using a J-beta primer mix together with a sample-barcoded 5' primer, a second PCR was run for roughly 6 to 11 cycles. Each cDNA molecule, via a template-switch adaptor with 12 random nucleotides, was tagged. TCRdb reanalysed the 5' RACE reads using MiXCR and keeps one entry per CDR3 protein. Of fewer than 800,000 distinct CDR3 sequences in the sample, around 25% were seen once. This same sample was also taken into another study, of T cells of mothers and their children.

This sequence joins TRBV6-5 and TRBJ2-3, with 8 positions matching TRBD2. The sample consisted of blood. The clonotype originates from a boy between 10 and 17 years old in good health. CDR3 bases: TGTGCCAGCAGTTACTCGCGGGGGGCGCATACAGATACGCAGTATTTT. This gives the protein CASSYSRGAHTDTQYF.